This paragraph covers one T cell receptor (beta chain) sequence. Its antigen remains unidentified. This sample was included in a study of T cells expressing NK-cell markers. Study details: Within the sequenced cohort of eight donors, seven exhibited HCMV seropositivity and one was seronegative. Regarding the study as a whole: For a handful of donors, these clonotypes were likewise the leading ones in the CD3+CD56-NKG2C+ fraction. Certain NKG2C+ T cell clones were expanded, and their HCMV specificity remained unclear.

TCRdb reprocessed the 5' RACE reads, keeping one entry per CDR3 protein, no DNA. The listing records under 500,000 distinct CDR3 sequences. Germline V lookup: CDR1 LGHNA, CDR2 YSLEER. This CDR3 is built from 14 residues. The rearrangement uses TRBV4-3 and TRBJ1-1; there is no DNA to check the TCRdb D call of TRBD1. The sequenced material came from blood T cells: a sorted CD56 or NKG2C T cell subset, CD4+ or CD8+ T cells, or bulk PBMC T cells (not recorded which). The TCR was taken from a woman aged 18 to 75 in good health. The CDR3 sequence is CASSRRQGDTEAFF.